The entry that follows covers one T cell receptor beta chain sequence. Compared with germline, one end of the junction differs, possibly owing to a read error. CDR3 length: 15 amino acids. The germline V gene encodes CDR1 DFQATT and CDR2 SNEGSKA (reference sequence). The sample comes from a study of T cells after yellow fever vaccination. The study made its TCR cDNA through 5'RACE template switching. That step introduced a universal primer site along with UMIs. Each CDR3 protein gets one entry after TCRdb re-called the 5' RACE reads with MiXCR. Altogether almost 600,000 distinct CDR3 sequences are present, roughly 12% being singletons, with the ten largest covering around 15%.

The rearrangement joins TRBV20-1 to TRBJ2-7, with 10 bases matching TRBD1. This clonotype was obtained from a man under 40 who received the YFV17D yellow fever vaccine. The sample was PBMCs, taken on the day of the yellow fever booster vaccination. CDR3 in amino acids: CCASQGQGFSYEQYF. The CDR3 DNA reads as TGCTGTGCTAGCCAGGGACAGGGGTTTTCCTACGAGCAGTACTTC.